This T cell receptor (beta chain) was obtained from a study of T cell responses to AZD1222 COVID-19 vaccine. The study, taken as a whole, reports: As reported, nearly half of all spike-specific TCRs target variant regions that are unmutated. Clonal diversity was possibly underestimated, and white British individuals and females predominated among donors. Baseline testing showed seropositivity in only a handful of AZD1222 recipients.

On this clone: Its antigen is as yet unknown.

Measured with immunoSEQ multiplex PCR; TCRdb has only the in-frame clones, and not every one. The sample yields over 150,000 clones, approximately 88% seen once. The CDR3 length is 13 residues. Germline V gives CDR1 MNHNY, CDR2 SVGAGI (reference sequence). The V end was cut by 9 bases, the J end by 1 base, with 12 bases between. Sequenced here: peripheral blood, sampled 28 days after the second AZD1222 dose. This sequence was found in an adult who received the AZD1222 COVID-19 vaccine. This chain joins TRBV6-6 and TRBJ1-1; no definite D call. The CDR3 spells CASPSPGNTEAFF. The DNA of the CDR3 is TGTGCCAGTCCCTCCCCCGGGAACACTGAAGCTTTCTTT.